This T cell receptor (beta chain) is drawn from a study of regulatory dendritic cells for organ transplantation. General observations from the study: Mature dendritic cells appeared to drive more memory CD8+ clonal expansion than regulatory ones. Among resting subsets, memory CD8+ cells contained the most alloreactive clonotypes. Naive CD4+ and CD8+ repertoires were highly diverse; memory CD8+ was most oligoclonal.

TCRdb's copy holds only in-frame clones and misses some; the assay was immunoSEQ multiplex PCR. Here the sample spans under 50,000 clones, under 95% being singletons. A word on this clone: Its target is not known.

FACS sorted CD4+ or CD8+ T cells into CD45RA+ naive and CD45RO+ memory. The clonotype comes from a human donor in good health. Source material: naive CD8+ T cells from blood. Subset given: CD45RA+ naive T cells.

CDR3 coding DNA: TGTGCCATCAGTGGGGGGGGCAGGATCCTTCTCGAGCAGTACTTC. It encodes CAISGGGRILLEQYF. V and J are TRBV10-3 and TRBJ2-7; the D gene is possibly TRBD2 (7 bases). The V gene's germline CDR1 is ENHRY and CDR2 SYGVKD. Trimming took off 4 bases at V and 6 bases at J, with 19 bases between the two ends. The CDR3 loop spans 15 amino acids.